A single T cell receptor (beta chain) is shown here with its context. This sample is drawn from a study of blood T cell repertoires in COVID-19. Trimming removed 3 bases from V and 0 bases from J, with 15 bases in between. The CDR3 contains 17 residues. Per germline, CDR1 SGHVS and CDR2 FQNEAQ. The study assigned cohorts using participant-reported clinical history. Exposed study participants had met a COVID-19 case within 2 weeks before entry. Per the study methods: Reference gene primer amplification gave nucleated cell count estimates. Assay: immunoSEQ multiplex PCR; the TCRdb copy retains only in-frame clones and omits some. The DNA was the basis for D and trimming; V, J and clone size are from that table. The sample has 140,000 to 150,000 clones, about nine tenths seen once.

The rearrangement uses TRBV7-8 and TRBJ1-3; D gene unclear. This receptor was obtained from a woman aged 40 to 50 who had been exposed to COVID-19. The sample was PBMCs or T cells enriched from blood (not recorded which). This CDR3 reads CASSFGLYLSSGNTIYF. In DNA, the CDR3 is TGTGCCAGCAGCTTCGGTCTTTATCTGAGCTCTGGAAACACCATATATTTT.